The 9 T cell receptor beta chains in this list originate from one sample, sequenced in a study of blood T cell repertoires in COVID-19. Assay: immunoSEQ multiplex PCR; the TCRdb copy retains only in-frame clones and omits some. The table shows roughly 67,000 clones, with approximately 86% occurring only once. Sequencing used peripheral blood. The source is a man aged 50-60 years with acute or convalescent COVID-19.

In DNA form, the CDR3 reads TGTGCCACCAGCCCCCGGACAGGTCAATCGGCCCAGCATTTT. Its translation is CATSPRTGQSAQHF. V is TRBV15 and J is TRBJ1-5; TRBD1 matches 7 bases. V trimming: 5 bases; J trimming: 11 bases; junction bases outside the gene matches: 12. Per the germline V gene, CDR1 is LNHNV and CDR2 is YYDKDF (reference sequence). The CDR3 has 14 residues.

V and J are TRBV5-4 and TRBJ1-6; no definite D call. V shed 2 bases and J shed 10 bases, with 13 bases lying between them. This CDR3 region has 14 residues. Germline V CDR1 and CDR2: SGHNT, YYREEE (reference sequence). The CDR3: CASSFRGDGSPLHF. CDR3 DNA: TGTGCCAGCAGCTTTCGAGGTGACGGCTCACCCCTCCACTTT.

This sequence joins TRBV27 and TRBJ1-2, with TRBD1 matching 9 bases. The CDR3 length is 13 residues. J lost 8 bases, V lost 4 bases, and 5 bases had no gene match. CDR1 MNHEY and CDR2 SMNVEV come from the germline V gene (reference sequence). The CDR3 protein is CASSSGTGKGYTF. The CDR3 DNA is TGTGCCAGCAGTTCCGGGACAGGGAAGGGCTACACCTTC.

This clone was detected only a few times. This chain connects TRBV5-6 to TRBJ2-5; D gene uncertain. Trimming shortened V by 0 bases and J by 5 bases, and 8 bases separated the two germline ends. The V gene's germline CDR1 is SGHDT and CDR2 YYEEEE. This CDR3 has 13 amino acids. The CDR3 loop is CASSLVGFETQYF. CDR3 nucleotide sequence: TGTGCCAGCAGCTTGGTTGGCTTTGAGACCCAGTACTTC.

V is TRBV12-3 or TRBV12-4 and J is TRBJ1-5; the D gene is possibly TRBD1 (6 bases). V gave up 4 bases and J gave up 5 bases, with 9 bases separating them. The CDR3 length is 13 residues. CDR3 amino acids: CASSSHRDQPQHF. CDR3 nucleotides: TGTGCCAGCAGTTCGCACAGGGATCAGCCCCAGCATTTT.

The gene calls are TRBV5-1 and TRBJ2-1, with a tentative D call TRBD1 (6 bases). This CDR3 is 14 amino acids long. Germline assignment: CDR1 SGHRS and CDR2 YFSETQ. The germline V and J ends were trimmed by 5 bases and 2 bases, with 11 bases remaining between them. Written as DNA, the CDR3 is TGCGCCAGCAGTGACGGGACAACCTACAATGAGCAGTTCTTC. Translation gives CASSDGTTYNEQFF. Complete variable domain (other parts from reference TRBV5-1 and TRBJ2-1): KAGVTQTPRYLIKTRGQQVTLSCSPISGHRSVSWYQQTPGQGLQFLFEYFSETQRNKGNFPGRFSGRQFSNSRSEMNVSTLELGDSALYLCASSDGTTYNEQFFGPGTRLTVL.

The chain uses TRBV29-1 and TRBJ2-2; 11 nucleotides align to TRBD1. The CDR3 runs to 19 residues. In germline, CDR1 is SQVTM, CDR2 ANQGSEA. After removal of 4 bases from V and 7 bases from J, the junction contained 20 bases not matched to a gene. The CDR3 loop is CSVGGPGQGERNILGELFF. The CDR3 DNA sequence: TGCAGCGTTGGAGGACCGGGACAGGGGGAGAGGAACATCCTCGGGGAGCTGTTTTTT.

This chain links TRBV5-1 with TRBJ2-7; tentative D call: TRBD2 (6 bases). The CDR3 has 15 residues. CDR1 and CDR2 from the germline V gene are SGHRS and YFSETQ. V was trimmed by 1 base and J by 3 bases, leaving 14 bases between them. The DNA for the CDR3 is TGCGCCAGCAGCTTGAGTGGGGGGAGAAGCTACGAGCAGTACTTC. Its translation: CASSLSGGRSYEQYF.

This sequence joins TRBV6-5 and TRBJ2-1; 7 bases match TRBD2. V gave up 2 bases and J gave up 8 bases; unmatched junction bases: 3. CDR3 size: 13 residues. Germline V gene sequence: CDR1 MNHEY, CDR2 SVGAGI. The CDR3 coding sequence is TGTGCCAGCAGTTACGGGAGGGCCGATGAGCAGTTCTTC. It yields the protein CASSYGRADEQFF.